This entry concerns a single T cell receptor (beta chain). Deletions cut 7 bases from V and 2 bases from J, with 12 bases between. Looked up from germline, CDR1 is ENHRY and CDR2 is SYGVKD. This CDR3 region has 13 residues. This sample is part of a study of T cell changes during pregnancy in multiple sclerosis. The data were produced by immunoSEQ multiplex PCR, yet TCRdb's version contains in-frame clones alone and is incomplete. This sample has 20,000 or so clones, with just over 85% found just once. This chain joins TRBV10-3 and TRBJ2-7; D unresolved. This TCR was recovered from a female donor in good health, enrolled as a control in a pregnancy study. The sequencing used CD8+ T cells from peripheral blood mononuclear cells, collected in the third trimester of pregnancy. The CDR3 coding sequence is TGTGCCATCACCCCTGACTCGACCTACGAGCAGTACTTC. Amino acid sequence: CAITPDSTYEQYF.